These 21 T cell receptor beta chains came from one sample sequenced in a study of neurological immune-mediated disorders. TCRdb re-called the 5' RACE reads with MiXCR, one entry per CDR3 protein. Among roughly 62,000 distinct CDR3 sequences, under 5.5% were seen once, and the ten largest hold about 3.2%. Sequencing was done on a sample of PBMCs. All receptors come from a woman aged 45-65 years with multiple sclerosis.

This clonotype was picked up many times. The chain recombines TRBV29-1 with TRBJ2-4; D possibly corresponds to TRBD1 (5 bases). Trimming shortened V by 2 bases and J by 6 bases, and 14 bases separated the two germline ends. The CDR3 has 14 residues. CDR1 and CDR2 (germline): SQVTM, ANQGSEA. The CDR3 DNA sequence: TGCAGCGTTGAAAGCAGGCAGGGTGGAAACATTCAGTACTTC. It specifies CSVESRQGGNIQYF. Full variable domain (outside the CDR3, taken from reference TRBV29-1 and TRBJ2-4): SAVISQKPSRDICQRGTSLTIQCQVDSQVTMMFWYRQQPGQSLTLIATANQGSEATYESGFVIDKFPISRPNLTFSTLTVSNMSPEDSSIYLCSVESRQGGNIQYFGAGTRLSVL.

On this clonotype: It may be a read error: a sequence one base away is much more abundant. The chain joins TRBV27 to TRBJ1-5; D is undetermined. This CDR3 has 13 residues. The germline V gene has CDR1 MNHEY and CDR2 SMNVEV (reference sequence). The CDR3 DNA is TGTGCCAGCAGTTTCACAGACCATCAGCCCCAGAATTTT. Its translation: CASSFTDHQPQNF.

This clonotype came up many times. In DNA form, the CDR3 reads TGTGCCAGCAGTGAATTAAGTGGGGGGAGTTCAGATACGCAGTATTTT. It yields the protein CASSELSGGSSDTQYF. V gene TRBV25-1 combines with J gene TRBJ2-3; TRBD2 is a possible D gene (6 bases). The V gene's germline CDR1 is MGHDK and CDR2 SYGVNS. The ends were cut back, 1 base at V and 4 bases at J, with 15 bases in the middle. This CDR3 has 16 amino acids.

This clonotype was picked up many times. The rearrangement uses TRBV5-1 and TRBJ2-2; D possibly corresponds to TRBD2 (6 bases). The germline CDR1 and CDR2 sequences are SGHRS and YFSETQ. The V end was cut by 3 bases, the J end by 6 bases, with 12 bases between. CDR3 length: 14 residues. CDR3 sequence reads: CASSWGVPAGELFF. Here the CDR3 DNA reads TGCGCCAGCAGCTGGGGGGTCCCAGCCGGGGAGCTGTTTTTT.

This clonotype was found many times. The rearrangement uses TRBV5-1 and TRBJ1-2; 12 nucleotides match TRBD1. V shed 4 bases and J 6 bases; nucleotides not matched to a gene: 10. Germline CDR1 SGHRS, CDR2 YFSETQ. The CDR3 totals 16 residues. The CDR3 is CASSRDRGRDRDGYTF. The CDR3 DNA is TGCGCCAGCAGCCGGGACAGGGGGCGCGATCGAGATGGCTACACCTTC.

This chain joins TRBV9 and TRBJ1-2; TRBD1 matches at 8 bases. The CDR3 has 13 residues. From germline, CDR1 is SGDLS and CDR2 YYNGEE. V shed 3 bases, J shed 6 bases, and the junction held 4 bases outside the gene matches. The CDR3 coding sequence is TGTGCCAGCAGCGATGGACAGGGAAATGGCTACACCTTC. Translated, it gives CASSDGQGNGYTF.

This clonotype was detected ten times or more. The J gene is TRBJ2-4, the V gene TRBV6-2 or TRBV6-3; no reliable D call. Trimming left V 5 bases short and J 0 bases short, with 5 bases between. Germline V CDR1 and CDR2: MNHEY, SVGEGT. The CDR3 runs to 13 residues. CDR3 sequence: CASSRLAKNIQYF. The CDR3 DNA reads as TGTGCCAGCAGTAGACTAGCCAAAAACATTCAGTACTTC.

This clonotype was seen ten or more times. The CDR3 protein is CASSTGPGDTEAFF. The DNA for the CDR3 is TGCGCCAGCAGCACAGGCCCCGGAGACACTGAAGCTTTCTTT. This chain connects TRBV5-1 to TRBJ1-1; TRBD1 is a possible D gene (5 bases). The germline CDR1 and CDR2 sequences are SGHRS and YFSETQ. The CDR3 runs to 14 residues. The V end was cut by 4 bases, the J end by 3 bases, with 13 bases between.

The rearrangement joins TRBV5-1 to TRBJ2-1; D unresolved. Germline V lookup: CDR1 SGHRS, CDR2 YFSETQ. V was cut by 1 base and J by 9 bases, with 5 bases left in between. The CDR3 is 11 amino acids. The CDR3 region is CASSLSVEQFF. The CDR3 region has the DNA TGCGCCAGCAGCTTGTCGGTTGAGCAGTTCTTC.

This clonotype was seen repeatedly, ten times or more. The chain recombines TRBV12-3 or TRBV12-4 with TRBJ1-6, with D tentatively TRBD1 (6 bases). Deletions cut 7 bases from V and 5 bases from J, with 15 bases between. The CDR3 extends over 15 amino acids. CDR3 DNA: TGTGCCAGCACCGAACAGGGCCTCGATAATTCACCCCTCCACTTT. Protein product: CASTEQGLDNSPLHF.

This clonotype has ten or more counts. The chain carries TRBV7-2 and TRBJ2-1, with D perhaps TRBD1 (6 bases). CDR1 SGHTA and CDR2 FQGNSA come from the germline V gene. The length of the CDR3 is 13 residues. Deletions cut 6 bases from V and 4 bases from J, with 10 bases between. CDR3 residues: CASRSGQYNEQFF. The DNA of the CDR3 is TGTGCCAGCAGATCCGGACAGTACAATGAGCAGTTCTTC. The full variable domain, in which reference TRBV7-2 and TRBJ2-1 provide the parts outside the CDR3, is GAGVSQSPSNKVTEKGKDVELRCDPISGHTALYWYRQSLGQGLEFLIYFQGNSAPDKSGLPSDRFSAERTGGSVSTLTIQRTQQEDSAVYLCASRSGQYNEQFFGPGTRLTVL.

This clonotype was found many times. V is TRBV5-4 and J is TRBJ2-3; weak D call: TRBD1 (5 bases). Germline CDR1 reads SGHNT; CDR2 reads YYREEE (reference sequence). The CDR3 loop spans 17 amino acids. Trimming removed 0 bases at V and 3 bases at J, with 17 bases between. Here the CDR3 reads CASSLAPQGFGTDTQYF. CDR3 in DNA: TGTGCCAGCAGCTTGGCCCCGCAGGGTTTTGGGACAGATACGCAGTATTTT.

Many counts were recorded for this clonotype. The genes are TRBV20-1 and TRBJ2-2; D gene uncertain. The V gene's germline CDR1 is DFQATT and CDR2 SNEGSKA (reference sequence). Trimming removed 0 bases at V and 4 bases at J, with 9 bases between. The CDR3 totals 14 residues. The CDR3 coding sequence is TGCAGTGCTAGAGACTTGACCACCACCGGGGAGCTGTTTTTT. It specifies CSARDLTTTGELFF.

This clonotype was observed many times. The rearrangement joins TRBV25-1 to TRBJ1-2; D call uncertain. The CDR3 runs 15 residues. V lost 1 base and J 4 bases, leaving 13 bases between the germline ends. CDR1 is MGHDK, CDR2 SYGVNS, per germline. The CDR3: CASSESGKGSYGYTF. The CDR3 bases are TGTGCCAGCAGTGAATCGGGGAAGGGAAGCTATGGCTACACCTTC.

The chain couples TRBV6-2 or TRBV6-3 to TRBJ2-3; 10 nucleotides agree with TRBD2. The CDR3 is 14 residues long. V lost 4 bases and J lost 4; bases outside the gene matches: 2. CDR1 and CDR2 (germline): MNHEY, SVGEGT. This chain's CDR3 is CASSWSGGADTQYF. CDR3 nucleotide sequence: TGTGCCAGCAGTTGGAGCGGGGGGGCAGATACGCAGTATTTT.

J is TRBJ1-1 and V is TRBV20-1, with D uncertain. This CDR3 contains 9 residues. The V end lost 5 bases, the J end lost 10 bases, and 8 bases lay between the germline ends. Germline V lookup: CDR1 DFQATT, CDR2 SNEGSKA (reference sequence). CDR3 residues: CSAGLLAFF. CDR3 DNA sequence: TGCAGTGCTGGTCTGTTAGCTTTCTTT.

On this clonotype itself: A much larger clone sits a single nucleotide away, making a read error possible. The V gene is TRBV3-1, the J gene TRBJ2-6; TRBD1 aligns across 8 bases. CDR1 and CDR2 from the germline V gene are LGHDT and YNNKEL (reference sequence). The CDR3 is 18 amino acids. The chain's CDR3 is CASSPTRDRSSGANVPTF. DNA for the CDR3: TGTGCCAGCAGCCCGACTCGGGACAGGAGCTCTGGGGCCAACGTCCCGACTTTC.

This clonotype was recorded at least ten times. At one boundary the junction diverges from the germline segment, which might be a read error. This chain uses TRBV28 with TRBJ1-5, with D possibly matching TRBD1 (5 bases). The CDR3 has 15 residues. CDR1 and CDR2 (germline): MDHEN, SYDVKM. CDR3 bases: TGTGCCAGCAGTTTATCAGCAGGGACTAATCAGCCCCAGAATTTT. It is translated as CASSLSAGTNQPQNF.

Many counts were recorded for this clonotype. The gene calls are TRBV20-1 and TRBJ2-1, with D possibly being TRBD1 or TRBD2 (5 bases each). The CDR3 runs to 19 residues. V was pared by 5 bases and J by 0 bases, with 26 bases between. The germline V gene has CDR1 DFQATT and CDR2 SNEGSKA (reference sequence). The CDR3 reads CSARGMGDTLKSSYNEQFF. In DNA, the CDR3 is TGCAGTGCTCGGGGTATGGGGGATACCCTTAAGAGCTCCTACAATGAGCAGTTCTTC.

This clonotype was seen many times. V is TRBV6-5 and J is TRBJ1-6; a weak D match, TRBD1 (6 bases). CDR1 and CDR2 (germline): MNHEY, SVGAGI. V was cut by 8 bases and J by 10 bases, with 12 bases left in between. The CDR3 loop spans 12 amino acids. The CDR3 spells CASGTGRSPLHF. In nucleotides, the CDR3 is TGTGCCAGCGGCACAGGGAGATCACCCCTCCACTTT.

The table lists this clonotype with many counts. The chain is built from TRBV12-3 or TRBV12-4 and TRBJ2-1; possible D gene TRBD2, 6 bases. Between the trimmed V and J ends, which lost 3 bases and 6 bases, there was a span of 15 bases. There are 15 residues in the CDR3. DNA of the CDR3: TGTGCCAGCAGTTTGTCGGGACTCCACCCCAATGAGCAGTTCTTC. Translation: CASSLSGLHPNEQFF.